What follows is one T cell receptor (beta chain) and its context. Its antigen is as yet unknown. This sample stems from a study of T cell repertoires in cytomegalovirus infection. At the level of the study: CMV epitopes used comprised recently identified HLA-C-restricted ones and well-studied HLA-B-restricted ones. Regarding the study as a whole: Dominant in the ex vivo response were TCR beta clonotypes restricted by HLA-C and specific for CMV.

Per the germline V gene, CDR1 is SGHAT and CDR2 is FQNNGV. There are 16 residues in the CDR3. The V end lost 5 bases, the J end lost 1 base, and 15 bases lay between the germline ends. Each CDR3 protein gets one entry after TCRdb re-called the reads with MiXCR. The table lists 250,000 to 300,000 distinct CDR3 sequences, around 20% of them singletons. The clonotype originates from a human donor in good health (CMV status not recorded). Some clones in this sample may be carry-over from other donors' samples. V usage is TRBV11-2 and J usage is TRBJ2-1; perhaps TRBD2 as D (5 bases). Specimen: cultured PBMCs, collected from culture after CMV antigen stimulation. The CDR3 nucleotides read TGTGCCAGCAGCCCCCCAGCCCGAGGGTCCTACAATGAGCAGTTCTTC. Translating it yields CASSPPARGSYNEQFF.